This TCR beta chain came from a study of T cells after yellow fever vaccination. TCRdb reprocessed the 5' RACE reads with MiXCR, giving one entry per CDR3 protein. Altogether over 150,000 distinct CDR3 sequences are present, approximately 6.2% being singletons, with the ten largest covering roughly 3%. There are many counts of this clonotype. Its target is not known. Broader study findings: Weaker in magnitude, the secondary response showed a faster peak on day 5 versus 15.

The sequence was collected from a man aged 18 to 29 who received the YFV17D yellow fever vaccine. This material consisted of CD4+ T cells sorted from PBMCs, taken on the day of the first yellow fever vaccination.

The CDR3 coding sequence is TGCGCCAGCAGCTTGGGACAGGGGGGGGGCGAGCAGTACTTC. Translating gives CASSLGQGGGEQYF. The rearrangement uses TRBV5-1 and TRBJ2-7; 9 nucleotides match TRBD1. Germline V gives CDR1 SGHRS, CDR2 YFSETQ. This CDR3 comprises 14 residues. The V segment lost 0 bases and the J segment 6 bases; nucleotides outside the gene matches: 4.